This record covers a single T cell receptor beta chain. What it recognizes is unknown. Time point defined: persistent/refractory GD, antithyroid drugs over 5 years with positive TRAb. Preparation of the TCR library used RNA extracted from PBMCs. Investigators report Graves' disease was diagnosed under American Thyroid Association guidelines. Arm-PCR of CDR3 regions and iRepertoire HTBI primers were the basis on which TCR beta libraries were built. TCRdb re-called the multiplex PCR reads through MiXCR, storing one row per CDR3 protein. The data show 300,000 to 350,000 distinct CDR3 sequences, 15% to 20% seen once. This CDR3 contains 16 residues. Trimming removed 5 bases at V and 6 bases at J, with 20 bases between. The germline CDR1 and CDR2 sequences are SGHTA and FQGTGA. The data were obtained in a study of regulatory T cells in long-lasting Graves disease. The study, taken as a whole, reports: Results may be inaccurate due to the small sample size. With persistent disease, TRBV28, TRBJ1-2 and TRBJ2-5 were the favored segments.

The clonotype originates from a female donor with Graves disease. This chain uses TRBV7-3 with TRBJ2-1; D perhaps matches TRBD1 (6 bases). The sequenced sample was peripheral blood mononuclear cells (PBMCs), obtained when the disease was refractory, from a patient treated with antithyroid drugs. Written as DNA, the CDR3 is TGTGCCAGCAGCCCAACGGGACACGGGATGCTCAATGAGCAGTTCTTC. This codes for CASSPTGHGMLNEQFF.